This is a list of T cell receptor beta chains from one sample in a study of T-cell memory formation after mild COVID-19. TCRdb passed the 5' RACE reads through MiXCR, listing each CDR3 protein once. The data hold some 310,000 distinct CDR3 sequences, with 20% to 25% observed a single time. Input material: PBMCs or a T cell subset sorted from them (not recorded which). These receptor sequences come from a man between 18 and 35 years old who had mild COVID-19 (a few samples of this study predate the infection). Cell type and time point are not known. Both conserved end residues are part of each CDR3. Each record gives: CDR3 protein, CDR3 DNA, D gene, clone size, V gene, J gene. D genes are given only for firm matches. Only some rows state a clone size, as once, few, many or a class for expanded clones.

CDR3aa: CASSQGGTGQGTQYF; CDR3nt: TGCGCCAGCAGCCAAGGGGGGACAGGGCAAGGGACGCAGTATTTT; d_gene: TRBD1; abundance: .; v_gene: TRBV4-1; j_gene: TRBJ2-3
CDR3aa: CASRGGGAGQETQYF; CDR3nt: TGTGCCAGCAGGGGCGGGGGTGCCGGGCAAGAGACCCAGTACTTC; d_gene: TRBD2; abundance: .; v_gene: TRBV6-5; j_gene: TRBJ2-5
CDR3aa: CASSTVRGETQYF; CDR3nt: TGTGCCAGTAGTACGGTCCGTGGAGAGACCCAGTACTTC; d_gene: .; abundance: .; v_gene: TRBV19; j_gene: TRBJ2-5
CDR3aa: CASSQDLGGLAGTQYF; CDR3nt: TGTGCCAGCAGCCAAGATTTAGGGGGACTAGCGGGGACCCAGTACTTC; d_gene: TRBD2; abundance: .; v_gene: TRBV3-1; j_gene: TRBJ2-5
CDR3aa: CASSLGLAILGTDTQYF; CDR3nt: TGTGCCAGCAGCCTAGGACTAGCGATCCTCGGCACAGATACGCAGTATTTT; d_gene: TRBD2; abundance: .; v_gene: TRBV28; j_gene: TRBJ2-3
CDR3aa: CSVEDRGSDTQYF; CDR3nt: TGCAGCGTTGAAGATCGCGGGTCGGATACGCAGTATTTT; d_gene: .; abundance: few; v_gene: TRBV29-1; j_gene: TRBJ2-3
CDR3aa: CASSQDFRQIEAFF; CDR3nt: TGCGCCAGCAGCCAAGATTTTCGGCAGATTGAAGCTTTCTTT; d_gene: .; abundance: few; v_gene: TRBV4-1; j_gene: TRBJ1-1
CDR3aa: CASSLLGGRNEQFF; CDR3nt: TGTGCCAGCAGTTTACTAGGAGGGAGGAATGAGCAGTTCTTC; d_gene: .; abundance: few; v_gene: TRBV12-3/TRBV12-4; j_gene: TRBJ2-1
CDR3aa: CASRQLSHPGYGYTF; CDR3nt: TGTGCCAGCCGCCAGTTGTCACACCCGGGCTATGGCTACACCTTC; d_gene: .; abundance: .; v_gene: TRBV7-2; j_gene: TRBJ1-2
CDR3aa: CASSYPTGKGDTQYF; CDR3nt: TGTGCCAGCAGTTACCCGACAGGGAAGGGAGATACGCAGTATTTT; d_gene: TRBD1; abundance: .; v_gene: TRBV6-5; j_gene: TRBJ2-3
CDR3aa: CASSQDWLGNNYGYTF; CDR3nt: TGCGCCAGCAGCCAAGATTGGTTAGGGAATAACTATGGCTACACCTTC; d_gene: .; abundance: few; v_gene: TRBV4-3; j_gene: TRBJ1-2
CDR3aa: CASSRGAEADNEKLFF; CDR3nt: TGTGCCAGCAGCCGGGGGGCCGAAGCCGATAATGAAAAACTGTTTTTT; d_gene: .; abundance: .; v_gene: TRBV4-2; j_gene: TRBJ1-4
CDR3aa: CASRGLAGAGDTQYF; CDR3nt: TGTGCCAGCAGAGGACTAGCGGGGGCGGGAGATACGCAGTATTTT; d_gene: TRBD2; abundance: .; v_gene: TRBV6-5; j_gene: TRBJ2-3
CDR3aa: CASSQGSGSGNTIYF; CDR3nt: TGTGCCAGCAGCCAAGGGAGCGGTTCTGGAAACACCATATATTTT; d_gene: .; abundance: .; v_gene: TRBV14; j_gene: TRBJ1-3
CDR3aa: CASSYRPGEAFF; CDR3nt: TGTGCCAGTAGCTATAGACCTGGGGAAGCTTTCTTT; d_gene: .; abundance: few; v_gene: TRBV19; j_gene: TRBJ1-1
CDR3aa: CASSYEGARSSPLHF; CDR3nt: TGTGCCAGCAGCTACGAGGGCGCCCGATCCTCACCCCTCCACTTT; d_gene: .; abundance: few; v_gene: TRBV7-2; j_gene: TRBJ1-6
CDR3aa: CASSQLHTGAADTQYF; CDR3nt: TGTGCCAGCAGCCAGCTACACACAGGGGCGGCAGATACGCAGTATTTT; d_gene: TRBD1; abundance: .; v_gene: TRBV14; j_gene: TRBJ2-3
CDR3aa: CASHPGTGGQETQYF; CDR3nt: TGTGCCAGCCATCCGGGGACAGGGGGTCAAGAGACCCAGTACTTC; d_gene: TRBD1; abundance: .; v_gene: TRBV4-2; j_gene: TRBJ2-5
CDR3aa: CASTTGQSTGELFF; CDR3nt: TGTGCCAGCACGACGGGGCAGAGCACCGGGGAGCTGTTTTTT; d_gene: .; abundance: .; v_gene: TRBV28; j_gene: TRBJ2-2
CDR3aa: CASSSSSVPGVADTQYF; CDR3nt: TGTGCCAGCAGCTCCTCTAGTGTCCCGGGGGTTGCGGATACGCAGTATTTT; d_gene: .; abundance: few; v_gene: TRBV7-8; j_gene: TRBJ2-3
CDR3aa: CASSLSGPNGYTF; CDR3nt: TGTGCCAGCAGCTTGAGCGGGCCCAATGGCTACACCTTC; d_gene: .; abundance: .; v_gene: TRBV7-6; j_gene: TRBJ1-2
CDR3aa: CASSPDRMGSPLHF; CDR3nt: TGTGCCAGCAGCCCAGACAGGATGGGTTCACCCCTCCACTTT; d_gene: .; abundance: few; v_gene: TRBV7-9; j_gene: TRBJ1-6
CDR3aa: CASRRRTHSGNTIYF; CDR3nt: TGTGCCAGCAGACGACGGACCCACTCTGGAAACACCATATATTTT; d_gene: .; abundance: once; v_gene: TRBV28; j_gene: TRBJ1-3
CDR3aa: CASSKRGDNTGELFF; CDR3nt: TGTGCCAGCAGCAAGCGGGGGGATAACACCGGGGAGCTGTTTTTT; d_gene: TRBD2; abundance: few; v_gene: TRBV9; j_gene: TRBJ2-2
CDR3aa: CATSRTRDRAKNIQYF; CDR3nt: TGTGCCACCAGCAGGACCCGGGACCGAGCCAAAAACATTCAGTACTTC; d_gene: .; abundance: many; v_gene: TRBV15; j_gene: TRBJ2-4
CDR3aa: CASSFTRGADTQYF; CDR3nt: TGTGCCAGCAGCTTTACCCGGGGGGCAGATACGCAGTATTTT; d_gene: TRBD2; abundance: few; v_gene: TRBV7-2; j_gene: TRBJ2-3
CDR3aa: CSVEGGLYQETQYF; CDR3nt: TGCAGCGTTGAAGGGGGACTGTACCAAGAGACCCAGTACTTC; d_gene: .; abundance: .; v_gene: TRBV29-1; j_gene: TRBJ2-5
CDR3aa: CASSLGAGGAVWYQETQYF; CDR3nt: TGCGCCAGCAGCTTGGGGGCCGGGGGGGCCGTATGGTACCAAGAGACCCAGTACTTC; d_gene: TRBD2; abundance: .; v_gene: TRBV5-1; j_gene: TRBJ2-5
CDR3aa: CASSLVGRRNQPQHF; CDR3nt: TGTGCCAGCAGCTTAGTAGGGAGGCGCAATCAGCCCCAGCATTTT; d_gene: .; abundance: .; v_gene: TRBV7-8; j_gene: TRBJ1-5
CDR3aa: CAISESPYGYTF; CDR3nt: TGTGCCATCAGTGAGTCACCGTATGGCTACACCTTC; d_gene: .; abundance: few; v_gene: TRBV10-3; j_gene: TRBJ1-2
CDR3aa: CASSPEIRQDEQYF; CDR3nt: TGTGCCAGCTCACCCGAGATCCGACAGGACGAGCAGTACTTC; d_gene: .; abundance: .; v_gene: TRBV18; j_gene: TRBJ2-7
CDR3aa: CASSPTTAYYGYTF; CDR3nt: TGCGCCAGCAGCCCTACGACAGCCTACTATGGCTACACCTTC; d_gene: .; abundance: .; v_gene: TRBV4-3; j_gene: TRBJ1-2
CDR3aa: CASSPINSPLHF; CDR3nt: TGTGCCAGCAGTCCGATTAATTCACCCCTCCACTTT; d_gene: .; abundance: many; v_gene: TRBV27; j_gene: TRBJ1-6
CDR3aa: CASSDRESYLLSTDTQYF; CDR3nt: TGTGCCAGCAGCGACAGGGAATCCTATCTCCTAAGCACAGATACGCAGTATTTT; d_gene: TRBD1; abundance: .; v_gene: TRBV7-2; j_gene: TRBJ2-3
CDR3aa: CASNHRRVSYNEQFF; CDR3nt: TGTGCCAGCAACCATAGGCGAGTATCCTACAATGAGCAGTTCTTC; d_gene: .; abundance: many; v_gene: TRBV12-3/TRBV12-4; j_gene: TRBJ2-1
CDR3aa: CSARDGLAGGNEQFF; CDR3nt: TGCAGTGCTAGAGATGGGCTAGCGGGGGGCAATGAGCAGTTCTTC; d_gene: TRBD2; abundance: .; v_gene: TRBV20-1; j_gene: TRBJ2-1
CDR3aa: CASSPREWPGELFF; CDR3nt: TGTGCCAGCAGCCCTCGTGAGTGGCCCGGGGAGCTGTTTTTT; d_gene: .; abundance: .; v_gene: TRBV7-2; j_gene: TRBJ2-2
CDR3aa: CASSPSVPDTQYF; CDR3nt: TGTGCCAGCTCACCATCGGTACCAGATACGCAGTATTTT; d_gene: .; abundance: .; v_gene: TRBV18; j_gene: TRBJ2-3
CDR3aa: CASIDSRDRETIMTEVRSVNEQYF; CDR3nt: TGTGCCAGCATCGATTCCCGGGACAGGGAGACTATAATGACCGAAGTAAGATCTGTTAACGAGCAGTACTTC; d_gene: .; abundance: few; v_gene: TRBV21-1; j_gene: TRBJ2-7
CDR3aa: CASSELGGGSSNQPQHF; CDR3nt: TGCGCCAGCAGTGAGTTGGGGGGGGGAAGTAGCAATCAGCCCCAGCATTTT; d_gene: .; abundance: few; v_gene: TRBV10-2; j_gene: TRBJ1-5
CDR3aa: CSARVRGNEQFF; CDR3nt: TGCAGTGCTAGAGTCAGGGGGAATGAGCAGTTCTTC; d_gene: TRBD1; abundance: few; v_gene: TRBV20-1; j_gene: TRBJ2-1
CDR3aa: CSGRGRYQETQYF; CDR3nt: TGCAGTGGGCGGGGGCGGTACCAAGAGACCCAGTACTTC; d_gene: .; abundance: few; v_gene: TRBV20-1; j_gene: TRBJ2-5
CDR3aa: CASSGGTGGEKLFF; CDR3nt: TGTGCCAGCAGCGGCGGGACAGGGGGTGAAAAACTGTTTTTT; d_gene: TRBD1; abundance: few; v_gene: TRBV9; j_gene: TRBJ1-4
CDR3aa: CASSRDLGYNSPLHF; CDR3nt: TGTGCCAGCAGCCGGGATTTAGGCTATAATTCACCCCTCCACTTT; d_gene: .; abundance: .; v_gene: TRBV14; j_gene: TRBJ1-6
CDR3aa: CASSTGQGAYEQYF; CDR3nt: TGCGCCAGCAGCACGGGACAAGGAGCCTACGAGCAGTACTTC; d_gene: .; abundance: .; v_gene: TRBV4-1; j_gene: TRBJ2-7
CDR3aa: CASSLGSNQETQYF; CDR3nt: TGCGCCAGCAGCTTGGGGAGCAACCAAGAGACCCAGTACTTC; d_gene: .; abundance: .; v_gene: TRBV5-1; j_gene: TRBJ2-5
CDR3aa: CASSFDRNSYEQYF; CDR3nt: TGTGCCAGCAGCTTCGACAGGAACTCCTACGAGCAGTACTTC; d_gene: .; abundance: .; v_gene: TRBV7-7; j_gene: TRBJ2-7
CDR3aa: CASSLVLGQETQYF; CDR3nt: TGCGCCAGCAGCTTGGTCCTGGGACAAGAGACCCAGTACTTC; d_gene: .; abundance: .; v_gene: TRBV5-1; j_gene: TRBJ2-5
CDR3aa: CATQRGRDKNTGELFF; CDR3nt: TGTGCCACCCAGCGGGGCCGGGACAAGAACACCGGGGAGCTGTTTTTT; d_gene: .; abundance: .; v_gene: TRBV10-3; j_gene: TRBJ2-2
CDR3aa: CASSYSNGALVNQPQHF; CDR3nt: TGTGCCAGCAGTTACTCGAATGGGGCCCTGGTCAATCAGCCCCAGCATTTT; d_gene: .; abundance: .; v_gene: TRBV6-2/TRBV6-3; j_gene: TRBJ1-5
CDR3aa: CASSPRTSSETQYF; CDR3nt: TGTGCCAGCTCACCACGGACTAGCTCAGAGACCCAGTACTTC; d_gene: TRBD2; abundance: .; v_gene: TRBV18; j_gene: TRBJ2-5
CDR3aa: CASSLDNGYTF; CDR3nt: TGTGCCAGCAGTTTGGACAATGGCTACACCTTC; d_gene: .; abundance: .; v_gene: TRBV4-2; j_gene: TRBJ1-2